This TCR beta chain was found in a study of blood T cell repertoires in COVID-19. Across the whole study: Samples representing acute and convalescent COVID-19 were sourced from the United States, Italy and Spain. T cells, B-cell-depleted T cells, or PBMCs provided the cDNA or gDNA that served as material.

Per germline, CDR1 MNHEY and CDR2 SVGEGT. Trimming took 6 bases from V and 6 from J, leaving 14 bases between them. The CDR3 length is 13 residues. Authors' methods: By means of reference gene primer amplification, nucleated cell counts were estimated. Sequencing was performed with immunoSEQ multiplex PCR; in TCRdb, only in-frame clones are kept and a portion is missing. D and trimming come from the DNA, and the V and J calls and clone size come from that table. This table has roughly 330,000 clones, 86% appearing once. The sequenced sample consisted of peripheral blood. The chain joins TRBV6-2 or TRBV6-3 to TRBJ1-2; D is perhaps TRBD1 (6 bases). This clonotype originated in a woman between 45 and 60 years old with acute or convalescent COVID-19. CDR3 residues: CASSWGREDGYTF. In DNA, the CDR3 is TGTGCCAGCAGCTGGGGGCGCGAGGATGGCTACACCTTC.